The rows below give T cell receptor beta chains drawn from one sample of a study of CD8 T cells in Susac syndrome. MiXCR was run by TCRdb on the immunoSEQ multiplex PCR reads, yielding one entry per CDR3 protein. The sample carries 250,000 to 300,000 distinct CDR3 sequences, approximately 90% recorded once. What was sequenced was CD8+ T cells from PBMCs. These TCRs come from a human donor with multiple sclerosis. The CDR3 runs from the conserved cysteine through the conserved F or W. The D gene is left open where the match is weak. Clone size is given for some rows only: seen once, a few or many times, or a class if the clone is expanded.

v_call	j_call	d_call	clone_size	cdr3_nt	cdr3_aa
TRBV9	TRBJ1-5	NA	NA	TGTGCCAGCAGCGCTGGACAGTTAGATAGCAATCAGCCCCAGCATTTT	CASSAGQLDSNQPQHF
TRBV30	TRBJ1-1	NA	NA	TGTGCCCTGGAAATCGTCGGGGGAACTGAAGCTTTCTTT	CALEIVGGTEAFF
TRBV2	TRBJ1-6	TRBD1	NA	TGTGCCAGCAAACGGGACAGCGAATTTAATTCACCCCTCCACTTT	CASKRDSEFNSPLHF
TRBV27	TRBJ2-3	TRBD2	NA	TGTGCCAGCACCCCGTCAGCGGGAGTCTTCACAGATACGCAGTATTTT	CASTPSAGVFTDTQYF
TRBV29-1	TRBJ1-2	TRBD1	NA	TGCAGCGTCCGGACAGGGGATGGCTACACCTTC	CSVRTGDGYTF
TRBV20-1	TRBJ1-5	NA	once	TGCAGTGCTAGAGATACTGGAGCTTCGGGGATTGGAAGCGGCAATCAGCCCCAGCATTTT	CSARDTGASGIGSGNQPQHF
TRBV30	TRBJ1-5	NA	NA	TGTGCCTGGAGTGTACTGGAGGGCCCAAGCAATCAGCCCCAGCATTTT	CAWSVLEGPSNQPQHF
TRBV12-3/TRBV12-4	TRBJ2-3	NA	NA	TGTGCCAGCAGTGAGTTCGGGGGCACAGATACGCAGTATTTT	CASSEFGGTDTQYF
TRBV3-1	TRBJ2-7	TRBD1	NA	TGTGCCAGCAGCCGGACAGGGGCGGACGGTTCTCCATTCTACGAGCAGTACTTC	CASSRTGADGSPFYEQYF
TRBV29-1	TRBJ2-5	NA	NA	TGCAGCGTTTCCCCGACAGATGAGACCCAGTACTTC	CSVSPTDETQYF
TRBV27	TRBJ1-2	NA	once	TGTGCCAGCAGCCTAAGCTGGGGAACCGTTAACTATGGCTACACCTTC	CASSLSWGTVNYGYTF
TRBV7-9	TRBJ2-7	TRBD1	NA	TGTGCCAGCAGCTCAACCCTGCTGGGGGACAGGATCGCCTACGAGCAGTACTTC	CASSSTLLGDRIAYEQYF
TRBV30	TRBJ1-6	TRBD1	NA	TGTGCCTGGAGTGAGGGACAGCCCCTCCACTTT	CAWSEGQPLHF
TRBV24-1	TRBJ2-5	NA	NA	TGTGCCACCAGTGGATTCGTGGGGGACCAAGAGACCCAGTACTTC	CATSGFVGDQETQYF
TRBV29-1	TRBJ1-5	NA	NA	TGCAGCGTTGTCGATGGCAATCAGCCCCAGCATTTT	CSVVDGNQPQHF
TRBV20-1	TRBJ2-3	TRBD2	NA	TGCAGTGCCATAACTACTTTAGCGGGAGGGATCACAGATACGCAGTATTTT	CSAITTLAGGITDTQYF
TRBV11-1	TRBJ2-3	NA	NA	TGTGCCAGCATCATAACTAGCACTGAGGGGACAGATACGCAGTATTTT	CASIITSTEGTDTQYF
TRBV15	TRBJ2-5	NA	NA	TGTGCCACCGCGAGGGGGGAAGGACAAGAGACCCAGTACTTC	CATARGEGQETQYF
TRBV4-3	TRBJ2-7	TRBD2	NA	TGCGCCAGCAGCCAAGAGGGACGGGAGGGCGTCTACGAGCAGTACTTC	CASSQEGREGVYEQYF
TRBV20-1	TRBJ2-1	NA	once	TGCAGTGCCAACCTTGGACTTTATGAGCAGTTCTTC	CSANLGLYEQFF
TRBV7-8	TRBJ1-6	NA	NA	TGTGCCAGCAGCTTAGCGGGTGCCAGGGGAAAAAATTCACCCCTCCACTTT	CASSLAGARGKNSPLHF
TRBV5-6	TRBJ1-5	TRBD1	NA	TGTGCCAGCAGCTCGGGACAGATCAATCAGCCCCAGCATTTT	CASSSGQINQPQHF
TRBV11-2	TRBJ1-2	TRBD1	NA	TGTGCCAGCAGCTTTGGTTGGACAGGGAAGTCAGACTATGGCTACACCTTC	CASSFGWTGKSDYGYTF
TRBV13	TRBJ2-5	TRBD1	NA	TGTGCCAGCAGCCCCCGGGACAGGGAGCCTGAGACCCAGTACTTC	CASSPRDREPETQYF
TRBV11-2	TRBJ2-7	TRBD1	NA	TGTGCCAGCAGCCAAGCCCCGGGACAGGGGGTTCGCGAGCAGTACTTC	CASSQAPGQGVREQYF
TRBV12-3/TRBV12-4	TRBJ2-6	NA	NA	TGTGCCAGCACTCTTCTCCCTGGGGCCAACGTCCTGACTTTC	CASTLLPGANVLTF
TRBV5-1	TRBJ2-3	NA	NA	TGCGCCAGCAGCTTGGAAGACACAACAGATACGCAGTATTTT	CASSLEDTTDTQYF
TRBV5-6	TRBJ2-2	NA	NA	TGTGCCAGCAGCTCAGTCGGCAGGGAGCCCACCGGGGAGCTGTTTTTT	CASSSVGREPTGELFF
TRBV30	TRBJ2-5	TRBD2	NA	TGTGCCTGGAGTGGGGGACTAGCGGGAGGATGGGAGACCCAGTACTTC	CAWSGGLAGGWETQYF
TRBV6-6	TRBJ2-2	NA	NA	TGTGCCAGCAGCCCTTTCAGGGCTAGCACCGGGGAGCTGTTTTTT	CASSPFRASTGELFF
TRBV7-2	TRBJ2-7	TRBD2	once	TGTGCCAGCAGCCAAAGCGGGGGGTCCTACGAGCAGTACTTC	CASSQSGGSYEQYF
TRBV30	TRBJ2-2	NA	NA	TGTGCCTGGAGTGTTGACAGCTACGGGGAGCTGTTTTTT	CAWSVDSYGELFF
TRBV10-3	TRBJ2-1	NA	NA	TGTGCCATCAGTGATCTCGACGGGGGGCGCTCCTCCTACAATGAGCAGTTCTTC	CAISDLDGGRSSYNEQFF
TRBV5-1	TRBJ1-1	TRBD1	NA	TGCGCCAGCAGCACTGTGCAGGGGGCGCGATACACTGAAGCTTTCTTT	CASSTVQGARYTEAFF
TRBV4-1	TRBJ2-7	TRBD1	NA	TGCGCCAGCAGCGTGGACAGGGGCTCCTACGAGCAGTACTTC	CASSVDRGSYEQYF
TRBV7-8	TRBJ2-7	TRBD2	NA	TGTGCCTCCGGGACTAGCGGGGGGCACTACGAGCAGTACTTC	CASGTSGGHYEQYF
TRBV4-3	TRBJ2-7	NA	NA	TGCGCCAGCAGCCAAGATGAATACGGGGTGGAGCAGTACTTC	CASSQDEYGVEQYF
TRBV29-1	TRBJ2-7	NA	NA	TGCAGCGTCCCTGGGACTTTCCACGAGCAGTACTTC	CSVPGTFHEQYF
TRBV7-2	TRBJ2-5	TRBD1	NA	TGTGCCAGCAGCCGTTGGCCGGACAGGGAGACCCAGTACTTC	CASSRWPDRETQYF
TRBV6-5	TRBJ1-3	NA	NA	TGTGCCAGCAGACCGGGACACTTGAGAAACACCATATATTTT	CASRPGHLRNTIYF
TRBV30	TRBJ2-2	NA	NA	TGTGCCTGGAGTTATAGCACCGGGGAGCTGTTTTTT	CAWSYSTGELFF
TRBV27	TRBJ2-6	NA	NA	TGTGCCAGCAGTTCATCCAGCTCTGGGGCCAACGTCCTGACTTTC	CASSSSSSGANVLTF
TRBV15	TRBJ1-1	NA	NA	TGTGCCACCAGCAGAGTCGGATTGATGAACACTGAAGCTTTCTTT	CATSRVGLMNTEAFF
TRBV21-1	TRBJ1-2	NA	NA	TGTGCCAGCAGCACAGACAGGGATGGCTACACCTTC	CASSTDRDGYTF
TRBV27	TRBJ2-1	TRBD2	NA	TGTGCCAGCAGTTCTGGACTAGCGCTCTACAATGAGCAGTTCTTC	CASSSGLALYNEQFF